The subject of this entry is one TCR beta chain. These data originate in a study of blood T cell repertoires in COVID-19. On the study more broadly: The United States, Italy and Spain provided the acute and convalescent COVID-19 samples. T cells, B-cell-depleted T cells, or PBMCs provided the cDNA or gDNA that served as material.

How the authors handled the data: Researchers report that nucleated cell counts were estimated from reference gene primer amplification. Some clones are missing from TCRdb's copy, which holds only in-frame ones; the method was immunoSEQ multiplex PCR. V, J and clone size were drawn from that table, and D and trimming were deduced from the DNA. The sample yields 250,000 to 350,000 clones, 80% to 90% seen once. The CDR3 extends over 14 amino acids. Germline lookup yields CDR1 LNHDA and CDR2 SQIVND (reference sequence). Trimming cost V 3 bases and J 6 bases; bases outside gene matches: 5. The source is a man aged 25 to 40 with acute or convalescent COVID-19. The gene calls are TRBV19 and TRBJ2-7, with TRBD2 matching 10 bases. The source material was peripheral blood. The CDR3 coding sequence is TGTGCCAGTAGTATGATAGCGGGAGGTTTCGAGCAGTACTTC. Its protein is CASSMIAGGFEQYF.